This note documents a single T cell receptor beta chain sequence. Germline CDR1 is SGHAT and CDR2 is FQNNGV. The CDR3 loop spans 16 amino acids. V dropped 2 bases and J dropped 9 bases, with 20 bases sitting between them. Individual patients had between 1 and 8 samples, taken pretreatment and on-treatment. TCRdb keeps only in-frame clones here, not all; method: immunoSEQ multiplex PCR. The sample consists of more than 75,000 clones, 90% of them appearing once. The record originates from a study of PD-L1 blockade in urothelial cancer. The sequence was obtained from a man in his sixties with urothelial cancer. The input for sequencing was PBMCs, taken around atezolizumab (anti-PD-L1) treatment. The chain joins TRBV11-2 to TRBJ2-4; maybe TRBD1 (6 bases). CDR3 in DNA: TGTGCCAGCAGCTTATCCGGTCCAGGGGTTTTTAGCATTCAGTACTTC. Its protein is CASSLSGPGVFSIQYF.